Listed below are T cell receptor beta chains from one sample, sequenced in a study of CD8 T cells in ankylosing spondylitis. One entry per CDR3 protein results from TCRdb running MiXCR on the 5' RACE reads. The table has some 130,000 distinct CDR3 sequences, 7% to 10% seen once. Sequences were obtained from synovial fluid, either unsorted or a sorted T cell fraction (not recorded which). The source is a male donor with ankylosing spondylitis. CDR3s include the opening cysteine and the closing phenylalanine or tryptophan. A D gene is named only where the DNA matches it firmly. Expanded clones get a size class; other rows say once, few or many, or leave the size out.

j_gene: TRBJ2-7; d_gene: -; abundance: few; v_gene: TRBV5-1; len: 15; CDR3aa: CASSLAAGITYEQYF; CDR3nt: TGCGCCAGCAGCTTGGCGGCAGGGATCACCTACGAGCAGTACTTC
j_gene: TRBJ2-7; d_gene: -; abundance: many; v_gene: TRBV20-1; len: 10; CDR3aa: CSASGYEQYF; CDR3nt: TGCAGTGCTAGCGGGTACGAGCAGTACTTC
j_gene: TRBJ2-4; d_gene: TRBD1; abundance: many; v_gene: TRBV29-1; len: 14; CDR3aa: CSVERDRGSNIQYF; CDR3nt: TGCAGCGTTGAACGGGACAGGGGGTCAAACATTCAGTACTTC
j_gene: TRBJ2-7; d_gene: TRBD2; abundance: -; v_gene: TRBV28; len: 15; CDR3aa: CASSLSRAGASEQYF; CDR3nt: TGTGCCAGCAGTCTATCGAGAGCGGGAGCGTCCGAGCAGTACTTC
j_gene: TRBJ2-7; d_gene: TRBD2; abundance: few; v_gene: TRBV7-6; len: 15; CDR3aa: CASSQTTSGADEQYF; CDR3nt: TGTGCCAGCAGTCAGACCACTAGCGGGGCCGACGAGCAGTACTTC
j_gene: TRBJ2-6; d_gene: -; abundance: -; v_gene: TRBV4-2; len: 17; CDR3aa: CASSPTAHNSGANVLTF; CDR3nt: TGTGCCAGCAGCCCAACGGCCCATAACTCTGGGGCCAACGTCCTGACTTTC
j_gene: TRBJ1-2; d_gene: -; abundance: -; v_gene: TRBV29-1; len: 13; CDR3aa: CSVGKPGSVGYTF; CDR3nt: TGCAGCGTTGGGAAACCTGGGTCAGTTGGCTACACCTTC
j_gene: TRBJ2-7; d_gene: -; abundance: medium-sized; v_gene: TRBV5-1; len: 13; CDR3aa: CASSAGRTYEQYF; CDR3nt: TGCGCCAGCAGCGCGGGACGGACCTACGAGCAGTACTTC
j_gene: TRBJ1-2; d_gene: TRBD1; abundance: many; v_gene: TRBV9; len: 15; CDR3aa: CASSGGQGPIYGYTF; CDR3nt: TGTGCCAGCAGCGGGGGACAGGGACCTATCTATGGCTACACCTTC
j_gene: TRBJ2-1; d_gene: -; abundance: many; v_gene: TRBV20-1; len: 14; CDR3aa: CSATPGTDNNEQFF; CDR3nt: TGCAGTGCTACACCCGGGACGGATAACAATGAGCAGTTCTTC
j_gene: TRBJ1-1; d_gene: -; abundance: -; v_gene: TRBV20-1; len: 14; CDR3aa: CSASGPWGDTEAFF; CDR3nt: TGCAGTGCTAGCGGACCCTGGGGCGACACTGAAGCTTTCTTT
j_gene: TRBJ1-1; d_gene: TRBD1; abundance: -; v_gene: TRBV7-6; len: 14; CDR3aa: CASSPYRGPGEAFF; CDR3nt: TGTGCCAGCAGCCCTTACAGGGGGCCCGGTGAAGCTTTCTTT
j_gene: TRBJ1-6; d_gene: -; abundance: few; v_gene: TRBV4-2; len: 15; CDR3aa: CASSRRGRDDSPLHF; CDR3nt: TGTGCCAGCAGCCGTAGAGGCAGGGATGATTCACCCCTCCACTTT
j_gene: TRBJ2-7; d_gene: TRBD1; abundance: -; v_gene: TRBV27; len: 15; CDR3aa: CASSTGLGGVDEQYF; CDR3nt: TGTGCCAGCAGTACAGGTCTAGGGGGCGTGGACGAGCAGTACTTC
j_gene: TRBJ2-3; d_gene: TRBD2; abundance: -; v_gene: TRBV24-1; len: 15; CDR3aa: CATSDTRGDTDTQYF; CDR3nt: TGTGCCACCAGTGATACACGGGGGGACACAGATACGCAGTATTTT
j_gene: TRBJ1-4; d_gene: -; abundance: many; v_gene: TRBV4-1; len: 14; CDR3aa: CASSPKGVGEKLFF; CDR3nt: TGCGCCAGCAGCCCCAAGGGGGTGGGGGAAAAACTGTTTTTT
j_gene: TRBJ2-7; d_gene: -; abundance: -; v_gene: TRBV20-1; len: 14; CDR3aa: CSAIGPTSSYEQYF; CDR3nt: TGCAGTGCTATAGGACCGACTAGCTCCTACGAGCAGTACTTC
j_gene: TRBJ2-7; d_gene: TRBD1; abundance: many; v_gene: TRBV5-1; len: 14; CDR3aa: CASSFRTGSLEQYF; CDR3nt: TGCGCCAGCAGCTTTAGGACAGGGTCATTGGAGCAGTACTTC
j_gene: TRBJ1-5; d_gene: -; abundance: -; v_gene: TRBV19; len: 13; CDR3aa: CASRRRSNQPQHF; CDR3nt: TGTGCCAGTAGACGGCGGAGCAATCAGCCCCAGCATTTT
j_gene: TRBJ1-2; d_gene: -; abundance: few; v_gene: TRBV5-4; len: 16; CDR3aa: CASSLGGAASNYGYTF; CDR3nt: TGTGCCAGCAGCTTGGGGGGGGCTGCTTCTAACTATGGCTACACCTTC
j_gene: TRBJ1-4; d_gene: -; abundance: many; v_gene: TRBV4-2; len: 16; CDR3aa: CASSQGVGTAGEKLFF; CDR3nt: TGTGCCAGCAGCCAGGGGGTTGGGACGGCCGGGGAAAAACTGTTTTTT
j_gene: TRBJ2-5; d_gene: TRBD2; abundance: few; v_gene: TRBV7-2; len: 16; CDR3aa: CASSLVWTSGAETQYF; CDR3nt: TGTGCCAGCAGCTTAGTTTGGACTAGCGGGGCGGAGACCCAGTACTTC
j_gene: TRBJ2-6; d_gene: -; abundance: many; v_gene: TRBV7-2; len: 14; CDR3aa: CASSFNSGANVLTF; CDR3nt: TGTGCCAGCAGTTTCAACTCTGGGGCCAACGTCCTGACTTTC
j_gene: TRBJ2-1; d_gene: TRBD2; abundance: many; v_gene: TRBV7-2; len: 14; CDR3aa: CASSRFEREGRKFF; CDR3nt: TGTGCCAGCAGCCGCTTCGAGCGGGAGGGCCGGAAGTTCTTC
j_gene: TRBJ2-3; d_gene: -; abundance: many; v_gene: TRBV4-3; len: 18; CDR3aa: CASSQTYTGTSLTDTQYF; CDR3nt: TGCGCCAGCAGCCAAACATATACCGGGACCAGCCTCACAGATACGCAGTATTTT
j_gene: TRBJ2-7; d_gene: TRBD2; abundance: -; v_gene: TRBV20-1; len: 14; CDR3aa: CSARTPSGSYEQYF; CDR3nt: TGCAGTGCTAGAACCCCTAGCGGATCCTACGAGCAGTACTTC
j_gene: TRBJ2-3; d_gene: TRBD2; abundance: few; v_gene: TRBV4-1; len: 17; CDR3aa: CASSRRLAGGLTDTQYF; CDR3nt: TGCGCCAGCAGCCGCCGACTAGCGGGAGGACTCACAGATACGCAGTATTTT
j_gene: TRBJ2-5; d_gene: TRBD1; abundance: many; v_gene: TRBV3-1; len: 16; CDR3aa: CASSQGGTGMEETQYF; CDR3nt: TGTGCCAGCAGCCAAGGCGGGACAGGGATGGAAGAGACCCAGTACTTC
j_gene: TRBJ2-7; d_gene: TRBD1; abundance: many; v_gene: TRBV10-3; len: 14; CDR3aa: CAISMGQGDREQYF; CDR3nt: TGTGCCATCAGTATGGGACAGGGGGATAGGGAGCAGTACTTC
j_gene: TRBJ1-1; d_gene: -; abundance: many; v_gene: TRBV5-6; len: 14; CDR3aa: CASSLDPVNTEAFF; CDR3nt: TGTGCCAGCAGCTTGGATCCGGTGAACACTGAAGCTTTCTTT
j_gene: TRBJ1-5; d_gene: -; abundance: many; v_gene: TRBV12-3/TRBV12-4; len: 13; CDR3aa: CASMRGSNQPQHF; CDR3nt: TGTGCCAGTATGAGGGGGAGCAATCAGCCCCAGCATTTT
j_gene: TRBJ2-7; d_gene: -; abundance: -; v_gene: TRBV7-2; len: 12; CDR3aa: CASGLRGNEQYF; CDR3nt: TGTGCCAGCGGCTTAAGGGGGAACGAGCAGTACTTC
j_gene: TRBJ2-5; d_gene: -; abundance: few; v_gene: TRBV7-2; len: 12; CDR3aa: CASSPAEETQYF; CDR3nt: TGTGCCAGCAGCCCCGCGGAGGAGACCCAGTACTTC
j_gene: TRBJ2-1; d_gene: -; abundance: few; v_gene: TRBV12-3/TRBV12-4; len: 15; CDR3aa: CASSLGQANVNEQFF; CDR3nt: TGTGCCAGCAGTTTAGGACAGGCCAACGTCAATGAGCAGTTCTTC
j_gene: TRBJ2-7; d_gene: -; abundance: few; v_gene: TRBV24-1; len: 15; CDR3aa: CATSDNQYGRYEQYF; CDR3nt: TGTGCCACCAGTGACAACCAATATGGACGTTACGAGCAGTACTTC
j_gene: TRBJ2-3; d_gene: TRBD2; abundance: many; v_gene: TRBV29-1; len: 17; CDR3aa: CSVSGAGVGFGTDTQYF; CDR3nt: TGCAGCGTATCCGGCGCGGGAGTTGGGTTCGGCACAGATACGCAGTATTTT
j_gene: TRBJ2-1; d_gene: -; abundance: -; v_gene: TRBV7-8; len: 15; CDR3aa: CASSLRDSLYNEQFF; CDR3nt: TGTGCCAGCAGCCTCCGGGACTCCCTATACAATGAGCAGTTCTTC
j_gene: TRBJ2-7; d_gene: -; abundance: many; v_gene: TRBV28; len: 12; CDR3aa: CASCSGGYEQYF; CDR3nt: TGTGCCAGCTGTAGCGGAGGCTACGAGCAGTACTTC
j_gene: TRBJ1-6; d_gene: -; abundance: few; v_gene: TRBV20-1; len: 14; CDR3aa: CSARAASLNSPLHF; CDR3nt: TGCAGTGCTAGAGCAGCCTCCCTTAATTCACCCCTCCACTTT
j_gene: TRBJ1-2; d_gene: TRBD1; abundance: many; v_gene: TRBV29-1; len: 15; CDR3aa: CSVERTGGMGYGYTF; CDR3nt: TGCAGCGTTGAACGTACAGGGGGCATGGGCTATGGCTACACCTTC
j_gene: TRBJ1-1; d_gene: TRBD1; abundance: many; v_gene: TRBV18; len: 15; CDR3aa: CASSRTGWSNTEAFF; CDR3nt: TGTGCCAGCTCACGGACAGGGTGGTCGAACACTGAAGCTTTCTTT
j_gene: TRBJ1-1; d_gene: -; abundance: -; v_gene: TRBV6-1; len: 13; CDR3aa: CASRIDRSTEAFF; CDR3nt: TGTGCCAGCAGAATCGACAGGTCAACTGAAGCTTTCTTT
j_gene: TRBJ2-3; d_gene: -; abundance: many; v_gene: TRBV20-1; len: 11; CDR3aa: CSGTPKDTQYF; CDR3nt: TGCAGTGGGACACCAAAGGATACGCAGTATTTT
j_gene: TRBJ2-7; d_gene: TRBD1; abundance: -; v_gene: TRBV7-9; len: 14; CDR3aa: CASSLGGTGGEQYF; CDR3nt: TGTGCCAGCAGCTTAGGGGGGACAGGGGGCGAGCAGTACTTC
j_gene: TRBJ2-7; d_gene: TRBD1; abundance: -; v_gene: TRBV7-2; len: 16; CDR3aa: CASSSKGTGVSYEQYF; CDR3nt: TGTGCCAGCAGCTCTAAGGGGACAGGGGTATCCTACGAGCAGTACTTC
j_gene: TRBJ2-7; d_gene: -; abundance: many; v_gene: TRBV2; len: 12; CDR3aa: CASSVANYEQYF; CDR3nt: TGTGCCAGCAGTGTGGCTAATTACGAGCAGTACTTC
j_gene: TRBJ1-5; d_gene: -; abundance: -; v_gene: TRBV18; len: 13; CDR3aa: CASSPQGTQPQHF; CDR3nt: TGTGCCAGCTCACCACAGGGAACGCAGCCCCAGCATTTT